This T cell receptor beta chain was sequenced in a study of read filtering for tumor transcriptome and immune sequencing. Across the whole study: Among patients, 17 were male and about 15 female, aged about 40 to 90 (mean about 69). Revised staging placed under ten patients in R-ISS I, about 17 in II, about 7 in III.

From about 400 ng of RNA, a library with molecular barcoded alpha/delta and beta/gamma adaptors was made. TCRdb called the reads again in MiXCR, with one record for every CDR3 protein. The sample holds more than 55,000 distinct CDR3 sequences, around a fifth seen once. Overall study results and limits: The CD138-negative fraction was mixed bone marrow immune cells, not pure T cells.

This clonotype has ten or more counts. Its antigen remains unknown. The CDR3 loop spans 18 amino acids. The junction had 15 bases not matched to a gene; V was cut back by 6 bases and J by 1 base. This receptor was identified in a donor at least 40 years old with multiple myeloma. The specimen was a population of CD138-negative cells sorted from bone marrow. The chain is built from TRBV12-3 or TRBV12-4 and TRBJ1-1, with 9 bases that match TRBD1. The CDR3 protein is CASSRISGEQGANTEAFF. The CDR3 DNA follows: TGTGCCAGCAGCCGTATATCGGGGGAACAGGGGGCGAACACTGAAGCTTTCTTT.